What follows is one T cell receptor (beta chain) and its context. The antigen is undetermined. Germline CDR1 reads LNHDA; CDR2 reads SQIVND (reference sequence). Trimming removed 6 bases from V and 7 bases from J; junction bases left unmatched: 9. The CDR3 has 14 residues. This record comes from a study of cytomegalovirus exposure and HLA in healthy donors. Notes on the study in general: In an earlier analysis, most TCR beta V segments were productive about 87% or about 30% of the time. The study carried out a later analysis of TCR beta sequences. It associated 15,000 to 20,000 of them with specific HLA alleles at a false discovery rate of 0.05. The HLA-A and HLA-B alleles of most subjects were reportedly predicted accurately from TCR beta sequences.

PCR involved 60 Vbeta and 13 Jbeta primers. Sequencing was performed with immunoSEQ multiplex PCR; in TCRdb, only in-frame clones are kept and a portion is missing. The sample carries about 160,000 clones, around 68% recorded once. This chain uses TRBV19 with TRBJ1-5, with 7 nucleotides matching TRBD1. Material: PBMCs. This clonotype was sampled from a man aged 50 to 60 in good health and CMV-seronegative. CDR3 DNA sequence: TGTGCCAGTAGGCCGACAGGGTTGGGACAGCCCCAGCATTTT. Translating it yields CASRPTGLGQPQHF.